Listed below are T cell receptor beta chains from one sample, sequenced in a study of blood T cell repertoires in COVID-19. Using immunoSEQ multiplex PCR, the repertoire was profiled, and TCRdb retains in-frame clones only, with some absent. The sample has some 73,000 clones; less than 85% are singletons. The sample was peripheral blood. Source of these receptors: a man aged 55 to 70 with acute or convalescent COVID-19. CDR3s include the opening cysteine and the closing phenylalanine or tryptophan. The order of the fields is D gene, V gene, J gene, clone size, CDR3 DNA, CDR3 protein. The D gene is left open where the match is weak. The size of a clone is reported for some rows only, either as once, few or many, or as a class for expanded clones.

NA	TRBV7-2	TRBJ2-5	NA	TGTGCCAGCAGCTTACGTCAGAGACAGCAAGAGACCCAGTACTTC	CASSLRQRQQETQYF
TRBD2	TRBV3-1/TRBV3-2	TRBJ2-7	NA	TGTGCCAGCAGCCAGTTGCGGGAGGGATCCTACGAGCAGTACTTC	CASSQLREGSYEQYF
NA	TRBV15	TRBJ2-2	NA	TGTGCCACCAGCAGAGATGGAGGGGCGCCGAACACCGGGGAGCTGTTTTTT	CATSRDGGAPNTGELFF
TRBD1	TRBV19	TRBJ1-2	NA	TGTGCCAGTAGTAGAGGTTCAGGGGGAGACTATGGCTACACCTTC	CASSRGSGGDYGYTF
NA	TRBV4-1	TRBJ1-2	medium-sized	TGCGCCAGCAGCCAAGGGCGGTCGTCGAACTATGGCTACACCTTC	CASSQGRSSNYGYTF
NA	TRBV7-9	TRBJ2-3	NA	TGTGCCAGCAGCTTTATCGGGACAGATACGCAGTATTTT	CASSFIGTDTQYF
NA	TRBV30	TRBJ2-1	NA	TGTGCCTGGAGCGCCATCAGGGGTGGTGAGCAGTTCTTC	CAWSAIRGGEQFF
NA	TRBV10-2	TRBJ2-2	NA	TGCGCCAGCAGCCTCCAGTGGCGGGGAACCGGGGAGCTGTTTTTT	CASSLQWRGTGELFF
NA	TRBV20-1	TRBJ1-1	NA	TGCAGTGCCGGGGGGTTCGTTGAAGCTTTCTTT	CSAGGFVEAFF
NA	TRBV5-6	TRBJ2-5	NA	TGTGCCAGCAGCTTGGTAGGGGCCACAGTCCAAGAGACCCAGTACTTC	CASSLVGATVQETQYF
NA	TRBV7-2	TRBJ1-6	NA	TGTGCCAGCAGCCCCTCCGGTCTAACTAATTCACCCCTCCACTTT	CASSPSGLTNSPLHF
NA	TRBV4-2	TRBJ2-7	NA	TGTGCCAGCAGCCCGTCCTCCTACGAGCAGTACTTC	CASSPSSYEQYF
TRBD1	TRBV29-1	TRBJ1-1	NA	TGCAGCGTTAAAGGGGGACAGGCCCCAGAAGCTTTCTTT	CSVKGGQAPEAFF
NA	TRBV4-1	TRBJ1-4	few	TGCGCCAGCAGCCAAGCCCTGCGGAAGGTTATTAATGAAAAACTGTTTTTT	CASSQALRKVINEKLFF
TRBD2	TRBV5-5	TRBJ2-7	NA	TGTGCCAGCAGCTGGGAGGGGATTGCCTACGAGCAGTACTTC	CASSWEGIAYEQYF
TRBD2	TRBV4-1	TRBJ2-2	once	TGCGCCAGCAGCCAAGGAGCGGGGGTGTACACCGGGGAGCTGTTTTTT	CASSQGAGVYTGELFF
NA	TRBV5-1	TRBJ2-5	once	TGCGCCAGCAGCTCGCAGGGAGGAGAGACCCAGTACTTC	CASSSQGGETQYF
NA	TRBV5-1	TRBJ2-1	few	TGCGCCAGCAGCTTGGCCCCGACTTACAATGAGCAGTTCTTC	CASSLAPTYNEQFF
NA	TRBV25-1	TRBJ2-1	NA	TGTGCCAGCAGTGAGAAGCTAGACAATGAGCAGTTCTTC	CASSEKLDNEQFF
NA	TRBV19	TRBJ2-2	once	TGTGCCAGTAGCGTCGAGACTAACACCGGGGAGCTGTTTTTT	CASSVETNTGELFF
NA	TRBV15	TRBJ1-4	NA	TGTGCCACCAGCATCTCCGTGGATGGAGGTGAAAAACTGTTTTTT	CATSISVDGGEKLFF
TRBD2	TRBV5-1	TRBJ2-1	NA	TGCGCCAGCAGCAGCCCTAGCGGGAGGTTCAATGAGCAGTTCTTC	CASSSPSGRFNEQFF
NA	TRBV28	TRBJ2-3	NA	TGTGCCAGCAGTCAACAGGGAGGCACAGATACGCAGTATTTT	CASSQQGGTDTQYF
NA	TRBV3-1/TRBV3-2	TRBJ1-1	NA	TGTGCCAGCAGCCGCCAGGGTACGAACACTGAAGCTTTCTTT	CASSRQGTNTEAFF
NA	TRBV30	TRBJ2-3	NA	TGTGCCTGGAGTGGAAAGGGGCGAACAGATACGCAGTATTTT	CAWSGKGRTDTQYF
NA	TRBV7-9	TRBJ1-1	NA	TGTGCCAGCAGCTTAGGGGAGGTGGGGGGCACTGAAGCTTTCTTT	CASSLGEVGGTEAFF
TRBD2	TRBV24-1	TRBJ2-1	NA	TGTGCCACCAGTGACCTGACTAGCGGGGGGGAGAGCTCCTACAATGAGCAGTTCTTC	CATSDLTSGGESSYNEQFF
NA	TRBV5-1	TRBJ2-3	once	TGCGCCAGCAGCTTAAGCGGAGCCAACACAGATACGCAGTATTTT	CASSLSGANTDTQYF
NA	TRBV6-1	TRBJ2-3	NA	TGTGCCAGCAGTGGCACGCAGGGGGGCCACACAGATACGCAGTATTTT	CASSGTQGGHTDTQYF
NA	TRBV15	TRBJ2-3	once	TGTGCCACCAGCAGGGGTCGACTAGAGAACACAGATACGCAGTATTTT	CATSRGRLENTDTQYF
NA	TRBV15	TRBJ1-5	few	TGTGCCACCAGCACCCTCGGGAGGGAGGGACAGCCCCAGCATTTT	CATSTLGREGQPQHF
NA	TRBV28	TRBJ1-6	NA	TGTGCCAGCAGTTTGGGTAGACTGTCACCCCTCCACTTT	CASSLGRLSPLHF
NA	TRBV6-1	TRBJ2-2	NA	TGTGCCAGCAGTGAATTGGCAGAAAACACCGGGGAGCTGTTTTTT	CASSELAENTGELFF
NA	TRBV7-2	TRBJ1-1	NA	TGTGCCAGCAGCTTAGGGGGCGCGAACACTGAAGCTTTCTTT	CASSLGGANTEAFF
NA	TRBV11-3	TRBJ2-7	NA	TGTGCCAGCAGCTTAGACAGCTCCTACGAGCAGTACTTC	CASSLDSSYEQYF
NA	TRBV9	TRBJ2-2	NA	TGTGCCAGCAGCGTAGCTGGCCGCGGGGGCCACACCGGGGAGCTGTTTTTT	CASSVAGRGGHTGELFF
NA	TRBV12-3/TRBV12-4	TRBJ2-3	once	TGTGCCAGCAGTCAGGGGACAGATACGCAGTATTTT	CASSQGTDTQYF
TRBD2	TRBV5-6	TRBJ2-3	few	TGTGCCAGCAGCCGTCCGGGACTAGGGGGGTATTTT	CASSRPGLGGYF
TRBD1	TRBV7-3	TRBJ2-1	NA	TGTGCCAGCAGCACCAAGACAGGGAACGAGCAGTTCTTC	CASSTKTGNEQFF
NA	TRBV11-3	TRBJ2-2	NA	TGTGCCAGCAGCCCTACAGGCACCGGGGAGCTGTTTTTT	CASSPTGTGELFF
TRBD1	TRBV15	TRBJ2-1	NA	TGTGCCACCAGCACACAGGACAGGGGGCCAAATGAGCAGTTCTTC	CATSTQDRGPNEQFF
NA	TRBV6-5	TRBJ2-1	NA	TGTGCCAGCATTTCAGGAGGGTTTAATGAGCAGTTCTTC	CASISGGFNEQFF
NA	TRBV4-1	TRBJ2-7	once	TGCGCCAGCAGCCAAGGTTTCTTTTCCGAGCAGTACTTC	CASSQGFFSEQYF
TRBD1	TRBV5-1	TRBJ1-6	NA	TGCGCCAGCAGCTGGGACAGCCCTAGGGTTGGAAGTTCACCCCTCCACTTT	CASSWDSPRVGSSPLHF
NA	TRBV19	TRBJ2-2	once	TGTGCCAGTAGTATCGGGAGAACCGGGGAGCTGTTTTTT	CASSIGRTGELFF